The 18 T cell receptor beta chains below come from one sample, sequenced in a study of identical twins. MiXCR was run by TCRdb on the 5' RACE reads, yielding one entry per CDR3 protein. The table has around 490,000 distinct CDR3 sequences, around an eighth seen once. This same sample was also part of a study on yellow fever vaccine responses in identical twins.

Material: CD4+ T cells sorted from blood. The receptors come from a woman aged 18-29 years in good health.

This clonotype was found a few times. The rearrangement links TRBV20-1 to TRBJ2-1, with TRBD2 matching over 12 bases. The ends lost 2 bases at V and 1 base at J; junction bases unmatched: 6. Germline lookup yields CDR1 DFQATT and CDR2 SNEGSKA (reference sequence). The CDR3 spans 17 residues. The DNA of the CDR3 is TGCAGTGCTAGACCATCTAGCGGGAGGGCTTCCTACAATGAGCAGTTCTTC. This translates into CSARPSSGRASYNEQFF.

This clonotype was found a few times. The rearrangement joins TRBV7-2 to TRBJ2-1; D ambiguous. Germline loops: CDR1 SGHTA, CDR2 FQGNSA. There are 15 residues in the CDR3. The V and J ends lost 1 base and 0 bases respectively, with 7 bases between them. CDR3 loop: CASSLDPNSYNEQFF. CDR3 sequence (DNA): TGTGCCAGCAGCTTAGATCCTAACTCCTACAATGAGCAGTTCTTC.

This chain uses TRBV30 with TRBJ2-7; 12 bases map to TRBD2. Germline V gives CDR1 GTSNPN, CDR2 SVGIG (reference sequence). V lost 1 base, J lost 6 bases, and 4 bases stayed unmatched. The CDR3 has 14 residues. The CDR3 sequence is CAWSGLAGGREQYF. The CDR3 nucleotides read TGTGCCTGGAGTGGGCTAGCGGGGGGGCGCGAGCAGTACTTC.

Concerning this clonotype: Mismatch with germline at one junction end may stem from a read error. The V and J genes are TRBV18 and TRBJ1-5; 9 bases agree with TRBD1. The germline V gene encodes CDR1 KGHSH and CDR2 LQKENI. The CDR3 is made up of 15 amino acids. CDR3 in DNA: TGTGCCAGCTCACTCCCGGGACAGGGCAAGCAGCCCCAGCATTTT. Amino acids: CASSLPGQGKQPQHF.

This clonotype showed up just a few times. The CDR3 spells CASSPGTSELYEQYF. CDR3 bases: TGTGCCAGCAGTCCCGGGACTAGCGAGTTATACGAGCAGTACTTC. The chain uses TRBV28 and TRBJ2-7; 10 bases are shared with TRBD2. Germline lookup yields CDR1 MDHEN and CDR2 SYDVKM. The CDR3 extends over 15 amino acids. The trim removed 5 bases at V and 4 bases at J, leaving 8 bases unmatched.

The chain links TRBV20-1 to TRBJ2-2, with TRBD2 matching 8 bases. Germline-derived CDR1 and CDR2 are DFQATT and SNEGSKA (reference sequence). Trimming took 6 bases from V and 8 from J; bases not matched to a gene: 8. This CDR3 region has 13 residues. CDR3 DNA sequence: TGCAGTGCGGACCTTAGCGGGACGGGGGAGCTGTTTTTT. The encoded protein is CSADLSGTGELFF.

This clonotype was detected many times. The V call is TRBV24-1, the J call TRBJ2-2, with 13 positions matching TRBD2. The CDR3 loop spans 15 amino acids. V lost 8 bases, J lost 7 bases, and 6 bases stayed unmatched. Germline lookup yields CDR1 KGHDR and CDR2 SFDVKD. DNA of the CDR3: TGTGCCACCAAACTAGCGGGGGGGCCGGACGGGGAGCTGTTTTTT. It is translated as CATKLAGGPDGELFF.

For this clonotype: A much larger clone sits a single nucleotide away, making a read error possible. The V gene is TRBV5-1, the J gene TRBJ2-1; tentative D call: TRBD2 (6 bases). CDR3 length: 15 amino acids. Looked up from germline, CDR1 is SGHRS and CDR2 is YFSETQ. CDR3 region: CASSFDSGGYNVQFF. CDR3 nucleotide sequence: TGCGCCAGCAGCTTTGATAGCGGCGGATACAATGTGCAGTTCTTC.

Many counts were recorded for this clonotype. The chain carries TRBV11-2 and TRBJ2-2, with D tentatively TRBD2 (6 bases). The ends were cut back, 2 bases at V and 6 bases at J, with 13 bases in the middle. Germline loops: CDR1 SGHAT, CDR2 FQNNGV. This CDR3 comprises 15 residues. CDR3 DNA: TGTGCCAGCAGCTTAAGACTAGAACAGGCCGGGGAGCTGTTTTTT. The encoded protein is CASSLRLEQAGELFF.

The chain carries TRBV29-1 and TRBJ2-3; 11 nucleotides line up with TRBD2. Germline V gene lookup returns CDR1 SQVTM and CDR2 ANQGSEA. The junction had 6 bases not matched to a gene; V was cut back by 5 bases and J by 2 bases. This CDR3 is built from 15 residues. Here the CDR3 reads CSVIGTSGHTDTQYF. The DNA of the CDR3 is TGCAGCGTTATCGGGACTAGCGGACACACAGATACGCAGTATTTT.

This chain joins TRBV2 and TRBJ1-5; the D is unclear. The germline V and J ends were trimmed by 4 bases and 6 bases, with 10 bases remaining between them. CDR1 and CDR2 from the germline V gene are SNHLY and FYNNEI. The CDR3 spans 13 residues. CDR3 sequence (DNA): TGTGCCAGCAGTGCGGGGTGGGGTCAGCCCCAGCATTTT. This codes for CASSAGWGQPQHF.

This clonotype came up many times. V usage is TRBV10-3 and J usage is TRBJ2-2; TRBD1 or TRBD2 may be the D gene (7 bases each). With 10 bases removed from V and 1 base from J, the gap between germline ends came to 16 bases. This CDR3 contains 15 residues. CDR1 is ENHRY, CDR2 SYGVKD, per germline. For the CDR3, the DNA is TGTGCCACAGGGGGGGCCCTAAGGAACACCGGGGAGCTGTTTTTT. Amino acid sequence: CATGGALRNTGELFF.

The table lists this clonotype with a few counts. The chain carries TRBV7-9 and TRBJ1-3; no definite D call. The ends were cut back, 2 bases at V and 7 bases at J, with 15 bases in the middle. The germline CDR1 and CDR2 sequences are SEHNR and FQNEAQ (reference sequence). The length of the CDR3 is 15 residues. The CDR3: CASSLIAGIENTIYF. In DNA form, the CDR3 reads TGTGCCAGCAGCTTAATTGCGGGGATAGAGAACACCATATATTTT.

The sample holds a few counts of this clonotype. This chain uses TRBV7-8 with TRBJ2-5; no definite D call. Germline CDR1 is SGHVS and CDR2 is FQNEAQ. V was cut by 2 bases and J by 1 base, with 8 bases left in between. This CDR3 contains 14 residues. The CDR3 reads CASSLFDLQETQYF. CDR3 DNA sequence: TGTGCCAGCAGCTTATTTGACCTCCAAGAGACCCAGTACTTC.

In this sample, this clonotype turned up many times. The rearrangement uses TRBV7-2 and TRBJ2-2; 8 bases line up with TRBD1. With V trimmed by 1 base and J by 2 bases, 6 bases remained unmatched. There are 17 residues in the CDR3. Looked up from germline, CDR1 is SGHTA and CDR2 is FQGNSA. This CDR3 is CASSLGPRGRNTGELFF. Here the CDR3 DNA reads TGTGCCAGCAGCTTAGGGCCCAGGGGGCGCAACACCGGGGAGCTGTTTTTT.

The chain has TRBV6-1 and TRBJ2-3; 13 bases agree with TRBD2. This CDR3 is 16 amino acids long. Germline assignment: CDR1 MNHNS and CDR2 SASEGT. J was trimmed by 5 bases and V by 5 bases; bases with no gene match: 7. The CDR3 here is CASSPGLAGDGDTQYF. CDR3 nucleotide sequence: TGTGCCAGCAGTCCCGGACTAGCGGGAGATGGAGATACGCAGTATTTT.

This clonotype was counted between two and nine times. The chain joins TRBV20-1 to TRBJ1-1, with D maybe TRBD1 (5 bases). Germline CDR1 DFQATT, CDR2 SNEGSKA (reference sequence). The length of the CDR3 is 14 residues. V gave up 0 bases and J gave up 3 bases, with 11 bases separating them. The CDR3 is CSARDEGRYTEAFF. Here the CDR3 DNA reads TGCAGTGCTAGAGATGAGGGGAGGTACACTGAAGCTTTCTTT.

The gene calls are TRBV20-1 and TRBJ2-1; perhaps TRBD2 as D (5 bases). This CDR3 comprises 14 residues. V lost 4 bases and J 4 bases, leaving 14 bases between the germline ends. CDR1 DFQATT and CDR2 SNEGSKA come from the germline V gene (reference sequence). The CDR3 nucleotides are TGCAGTGCTAACTTCCCTAGCCGTTACAATGAGCAGTTCTTC. Translated: CSANFPSRYNEQFF.